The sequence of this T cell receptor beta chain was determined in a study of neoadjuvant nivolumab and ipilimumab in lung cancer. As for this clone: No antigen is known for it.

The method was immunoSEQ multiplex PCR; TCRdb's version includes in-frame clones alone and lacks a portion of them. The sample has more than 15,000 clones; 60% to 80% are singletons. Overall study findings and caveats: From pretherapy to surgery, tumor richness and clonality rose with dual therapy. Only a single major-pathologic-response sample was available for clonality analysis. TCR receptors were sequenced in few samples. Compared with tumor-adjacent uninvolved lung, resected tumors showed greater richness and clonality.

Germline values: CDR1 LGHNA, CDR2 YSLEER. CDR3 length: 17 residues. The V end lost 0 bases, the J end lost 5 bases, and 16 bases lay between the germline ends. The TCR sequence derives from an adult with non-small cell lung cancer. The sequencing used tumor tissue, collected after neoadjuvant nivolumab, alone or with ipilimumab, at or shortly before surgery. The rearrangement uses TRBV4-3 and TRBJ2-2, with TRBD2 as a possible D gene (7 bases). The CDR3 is CASSQDRGGGMTGELFF. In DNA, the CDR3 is TGCGCCAGCAGCCAAGATCGCGGCGGGGGCATGACCGGGGAGCTGTTTTTT.